The T cell receptor (beta chain) described here comes from a study of blood T cells in healthy people across ages. For the study at large: Template-switching capture recovered about one barcoded beta molecule per two T cells. General study findings and limits: Possibly, changes in expanded clonotypes were confounded because donor CMV status was unknown.

The use of a sample-barcoded 5' primer and a J-beta primer mix characterized a second PCR of about 6 to 12 cycles. All cDNA molecules were each tagged by a template-switch adaptor with 12 random nucleotides. TCRdb reprocessed the 5' RACE reads via MiXCR and lists one record per CDR3 protein. The sample lists 600,000 to 1,000,000 distinct CDR3 sequences, around a quarter seen once, with under 4% in the top ten. A remark on this clonotype: Antigen unknown. The junction does not match germline at one end; this may be a read error.

Germline V gene data show CDR1 as LGHNA and CDR2 as YSLEER. This CDR3 comprises 16 residues. The sample also formed part of further work on T cells of mothers and their children. As reported in that work: Extraction yielded RNA that went, in full, into cDNA synthesis at about 1.5 ug per 15 ul.

This sequence joins TRBV4-3 and TRBJ2-5; TRBD1 matches 7 bases. This sequence originates from a boy aged 5-17 years in good health. Sequenced input: blood. CDR3 bases: TGCGCCTGCAGCCAAGATGGTTCAGGGGGCCAAGAGACCCAGTACTTC. This sequence encodes CACSQDGSGGQETQYF.